This T cell receptor (beta chain) was recovered during a study of a mutant IDH1 vaccine in newly diagnosed glioma. Overall study: Treatment recipients were 62.5% male and about 40% female, and their mean age was around 40 years. The earlier regimen, radiotherapy, temozolomide, or both, was most often both. Study observations and caveats: Seemingly, pseudoprogression had no relation to changes in the top peripheral T cell clonotypes.

The CDR3 runs to 15 residues. Trimming removed 4 bases from V and 4 bases from J; junction bases left unmatched: 6. Germline assignment: CDR1 MNHEY and CDR2 SVGAGI. In the case of this clone: Its antigen is not known.

Method: immunoSEQ multiplex PCR; TCRdb's copy keeps in-frame clones and lacks some. Here the sample spans fewer than 85,000 clones, 80% to 90% being singletons. The time point: baseline, week 1 (first vaccination visit). This sample's treatment: pre-vaccination baseline after standard-of-care therapy. Donor tumors were new WHO grade 3 or 4 IDH1-mutant, ATRX-lost astrocytomas. The sample here was PBMCs, taken from a glioma patient treated with radiotherapy, temozolomide or both. The clonotype was recovered from a man aged 25 to 40 with glioma. The chain has TRBV6-5 and TRBJ2-1; 8 bases are a match to TRBD1. Written as DNA, the CDR3 is TGTGCCAGCAGTTTAAGACAGGGGCAATACAATGAGCAGTTCTTC. Translation: CASSLRQGQYNEQFF.